This T cell receptor beta chain was observed in a study of blood T cell repertoires in COVID-19. Background on the study: Samples of COVID-19 (acute and convalescent) were obtained from the United States, Italy and Spain.

Unmatched junction bases numbered 10, after V lost 6 bases and J lost 3 bases. Germline values: CDR1 MNHEY, CDR2 SVGEGT. The CDR3 totals 16 residues. As handled by the study authors: By means of reference gene primer amplification, nucleated cell counts were estimated. Method: immunoSEQ multiplex PCR; TCRdb's copy keeps in-frame clones and lacks some. The D gene and trimming were derived from the DNA, and the V and J assignments and clone size from that table. The profile covers more than 200,000 clones, with roughly 80% appearing a single time and under 5% taken by the ten largest. This clonotype originated in a man aged 50 to 59 with active or convalescent COVID-19. The sample was peripheral blood. The rearrangement joins TRBV6-2 or TRBV6-3 to TRBJ1-5; TRBD1 matches at 8 bases. The CDR3 DNA follows: TGTGCCAGCAGCCTGGGAGGACAGGGCCCCAATCAGCCCCAGCATTTT. This translates into CASSLGGQGPNQPQHF.